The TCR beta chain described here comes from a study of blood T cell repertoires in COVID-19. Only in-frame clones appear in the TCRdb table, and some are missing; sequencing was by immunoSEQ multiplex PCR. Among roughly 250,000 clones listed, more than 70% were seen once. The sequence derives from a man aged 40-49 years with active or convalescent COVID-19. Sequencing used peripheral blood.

CDR3 sequence: CASSYDRVPPYEQYF. Here the CDR3 DNA reads TGTGCCAGCAGCTACGACAGGGTCCCTCCTTACGAGCAGTACTTC. The chain carries TRBV6-5 and TRBJ2-7; 7 positions match TRBD1. V lost 6 bases and J lost 4; bases outside the gene matches: 12. Germline assignment: CDR1 MNHEY and CDR2 SVGAGI. This CDR3 spans 15 amino acids.